Shown below are 32 T cell receptor beta chains from a single sample sequenced in a study of cytomegalovirus exposure and HLA in healthy donors. PCR used 60 Vbeta primers and 13 Jbeta primers. Only in-frame clones appear in the TCRdb table, and some are missing; sequencing was by immunoSEQ multiplex PCR. Altogether under 200,000 clones are present, 60% to 85% being singletons, with the ten largest covering 5.7%. Sequencing was done on a sample of PBMCs. The origin of the receptors is a man between 40 and 49 years old in good health and CMV-seronegative.

The chain links TRBV28 to TRBJ2-7, with D maybe TRBD1 (5 bases). CDR3 length equals 10 residues. Germline V gene sequence: CDR1 MDHEN, CDR2 SYDVKM. The CDR3 nucleotides are TGTGCAAGTGGGGCGTACGAGCAGTACTTC. Encoded protein: CASGAYEQYF.

The V and J genes are TRBV29-1 and TRBJ1-1, with D tentatively TRBD1 (6 bases). Germline-derived CDR1 and CDR2 are SQVTM and ANQGSEA. V gave up 2 bases and J gave up 7 bases, with 11 bases separating them. CDR3 size: 12 residues. The CDR3 DNA is TGCAGCGTTGAACAGGGGATCGGTGAAGCTTTCTTT. Translation gives CSVEQGIGEAFF.

This sequence joins TRBV7-2 and TRBJ1-1; TRBD1 matches 9 bases. Germline CDR1 and CDR2: SGHTA and FQGNSA. The CDR3 extends over 18 amino acids. Trimming took 7 bases from V and 2 from J; bases not matched to a gene: 17. CDR3 coding DNA: TGTGCCAGCAAGGTATTTTACGGGACAGGGAGGACTAACACTGAAGCTTTCTTT. Translation: CASKVFYGTGRTNTEAFF.

The chain's CDR3 is CASRRDSRYSYEQYF. The CDR3 DNA reads as TGTGCCAGTAGGAGGGACAGCCGATACTCCTACGAGCAGTACTTC. The rearrangement links TRBV19 to TRBJ2-7, with TRBD1 matching over 7 bases. The CDR3 spans 15 residues. Germline V lookup: CDR1 LNHDA, CDR2 SQIVND (reference sequence). Unmatched junction bases numbered 8, after V lost 6 bases and J lost 0 bases.

The gene calls are TRBV5-1 and TRBJ2-7, with TRBD2 identical over 9 bases. The germline gives CDR1 SGHRS, CDR2 YFSETQ. Trimming took 0 bases from V and 7 from J; bases not matched to a gene: 14. The CDR3 is made up of 17 amino acids. CDR3 DNA sequence: TGCGCCAGCAGCTTGGCCCCCGGGGTTGCGGGGGGGCGAGAGCAGTACTTC. Residues: CASSLAPGVAGGREQYF.

This clone was detected only a few times. The chain links TRBV6-5 to TRBJ1-5; unclear D gene. This CDR3 is 15 amino acids long. V was shortened by 6 bases and J by 4 bases, with 16 bases between the two germline ends. Per germline, CDR1 MNHEY and CDR2 SVGAGI. This CDR3 is CASSPGSMRNQPQHF. The CDR3 DNA reads TGTGCCAGCAGCCCCGGGTCTATGAGAAATCAGCCCCAGCATTTT.

This rearrangement joins TRBV27 to TRBJ1-2; 10 positions agree with TRBD1. The V segment lost 4 bases and the J segment 4 bases; nucleotides outside the gene matches: 15. This CDR3 comprises 18 residues. Germline loops: CDR1 MNHEY, CDR2 SMNVEV (reference sequence). CDR3 in amino acids: CASSSSSWTGGLRYGYTF. CDR3 nucleotide sequence: TGTGCCAGCAGTTCTAGTAGTTGGACAGGGGGTTTACGCTATGGCTACACCTTC.

The chain employs TRBV28 and TRBJ1-6; D not certain. CDR1 MDHEN and CDR2 SYDVKM come from the germline V gene. V was trimmed by 3 bases and J by 10 bases, leaving 10 bases between them. There are 13 residues in the CDR3. CDR3 amino acids: CASSFPQPSPLHF. In DNA form, the CDR3 reads TGTGCCAGCAGTTTCCCACAGCCCTCACCCCTCCACTTT. The full variable domain, its missing parts supplied by reference TRBV28 and TRBJ1-6, is DVKVTQSSRYLVKRTGEKVFLECVQDMDHENMFWYRQDPGLGLRLIYFSYDVKMKEKGDIPEGYSVSREKKERFSLILESASTNQTSMYLCASSFPQPSPLHFGNGTRLTVT.

This chain links TRBV5-6 with TRBJ2-3; 14 bases are a match to TRBD2. CDR3 length: 18 amino acids. V was pared by 5 bases and J by 2 bases, with 10 bases of the junction left unmatched. Per germline, CDR1 SGHDT and CDR2 YYEEEE. DNA of the CDR3: TGTGCCAGCAGTACGGGACTAGCGGGGGACCCGATCACAGATACGCAGTATTTT. Amino acids: CASSTGLAGDPITDTQYF.

CDR3 protein: CASSDGTSGTNTQYF. Written as DNA, the CDR3 is TGCGCCAGCAGCGACGGGACTAGCGGGACTAATACGCAGTATTTT. The chain couples TRBV5-1 to TRBJ2-3, with 13 bases aligning to TRBD2. After removal of 4 bases from V and 7 bases from J, the junction contained 6 bases not matched to a gene. Germline lookup yields CDR1 SGHRS and CDR2 YFSETQ. The CDR3 extends over 15 amino acids.

This clone occurred a few times. The J gene is TRBJ2-7, the V gene TRBV5-1; 10 bases align to TRBD2. Germline loops: CDR1 SGHRS, CDR2 YFSETQ. The junction had 0 bases not matched to a gene; V was cut back by 0 bases and J by 0 bases. The CDR3 contains 15 residues. CDR3 in amino acids: CASSLVAGGSYEQYF. The DNA for the CDR3 is TGCGCCAGCAGCTTGGTAGCGGGAGGCTCCTACGAGCAGTACTTC.

The CDR3 here is CASSDVGTSHPYEQYF. The CDR3 bases are TGCGCCAGCAGCGATGTAGGGACTTCTCATCCCTACGAGCAGTACTTC. V is TRBV10-2 and J is TRBJ2-7; D might be TRBD2 (6 bases). Germline CDR1 reads WSHSY; CDR2 reads SAAADI. Trimming stripped 6 bases from V and 2 bases from J, with 20 bases between. The CDR3 extends over 16 amino acids.

The gene calls are TRBV30 and TRBJ2-1, with 7 bases identical to TRBD2. The germline gives CDR1 GTSNPN, CDR2 SVGIG (reference sequence). The trim removed 0 bases at V and 7 bases at J, leaving 9 bases unmatched. The CDR3 totals 15 residues. Here the CDR3 DNA reads TGTGCCTGGAGTGTGGGGGTAGGGAGGGGTAATGAGCAGTTCTTC. Amino acid sequence: CAWSVGVGRGNEQFF.

This rearrangement joins TRBV10-3 to TRBJ2-1; D is possibly TRBD2 (6 bases). This CDR3 is 16 amino acids long. Trimming left V 0 bases short and J 5 bases short, with 14 bases between. CDR1 is ENHRY, CDR2 SYGVKD, per germline. The CDR3 region has the DNA TGTGCCATCAGTGAGTCGGGGACTGATTCCAACAATGAGCAGTTCTTC. Its translation: CAISESGTDSNNEQFF.

The chain has TRBV30 and TRBJ1-2, with 7 bases matching TRBD1. V gave up 8 bases and J gave up 2 bases; unmatched junction bases: 2. Germline V gene lookup returns CDR1 GTSNPN and CDR2 SVGIG (reference sequence). CDR3 length: 11 residues. This CDR3 is CAQTGNYGYTF. CDR3 sequence (DNA): TGTGCCCAGACAGGGAACTATGGCTACACCTTC.

This rearrangement joins TRBV18 to TRBJ2-1; 12 nucleotides align to TRBD2. Germline V CDR1 and CDR2: KGHSH, LQKENI. V shed 4 bases and J 8 bases; nucleotides not matched to a gene: 6. This CDR3 is 15 amino acids long. Written as DNA, the CDR3 is TGTGCCAGCTCACGGGCTAGCGGGAGGGTCGATGAGCAGTTCTTC. The encoded protein is CASSRASGRVDEQFF.

The chain carries TRBV7-3 and TRBJ2-3, with 9 bases lining up with TRBD2. The CDR3 has 18 amino acids. The germline gives CDR1 SGHTA, CDR2 FQGTGA. The J segment lost 4 bases and the V segment lost 1 base, leaving 12 bases of the junction unmatched. CDR3 sequence: CASSLRVLAGFVPDTQYF. CDR3 sequence (DNA): TGTGCCAGCAGCTTAAGGGTCCTAGCGGGATTCGTTCCAGATACGCAGTATTTT.

This chain uses TRBV7-2 with TRBJ1-2, with TRBD1 as a possible D gene (5 bases). CDR1 and CDR2 from the germline V gene are SGHTA and FQGNSA. The CDR3 extends over 14 amino acids. With 5 bases removed from V and 7 bases from J, the gap between germline ends came to 17 bases. Written as DNA, the CDR3 is TGTGCCAGCAGCGGGGCCGCCAGGACCTCTGGCTACACCTTC. As protein: CASSGAARTSGYTF. The full variable domain, completed using reference TRBV7-2 and TRBJ1-2, is GAGVSQSPSNKVTEKGKDVELRCDPISGHTALYWYRQSLGQGLEFLIYFQGNSAPDKSGLPSDRFSAERTGGSVSTLTIQRTQQEDSAVYLCASSGAARTSGYTFGSGTRLTVV.

This chain uses TRBV9 with TRBJ2-4; TRBD1 matches 7 bases. CDR1 and CDR2 from the germline V gene are SGDLS and YYNGEE. The CDR3 totals 16 residues. Losses at the gene ends were 1 base for V and 1 base for J; bases not matched to a gene: 5. The DNA for the CDR3 is TGTGCCAGCAGCGTATCACCGGACAGGGCCAAAAACATTCAGTACTTC. Translated, it gives CASSVSPDRAKNIQYF.

The rearrangement uses TRBV6-5 and TRBJ1-4; TRBD1 aligns across 7 bases. J gave up 7 bases and V 2 bases, and 10 bases lay outside the gene matches. Germline lookup yields CDR1 MNHEY and CDR2 SVGAGI. The CDR3 length is 16 residues. The CDR3 DNA follows: TGTGCCAGCAGTTACGCCGGGACAGCGTCTCGTGAAAAACTGTTTTTT. This gives the protein CASSYAGTASREKLFF.

V usage is TRBV11-2 and J usage is TRBJ1-2, with a possible D match to TRBD1 (5 bases). Per germline, CDR1 SGHAT and CDR2 FQNNGV. V was cut by 0 bases and J by 3 bases, with 11 bases left in between. This CDR3 comprises 15 residues. CDR3 protein: CASSLDSGFDYGYTF. The DNA of the CDR3 is TGTGCCAGCAGCTTAGATTCAGGGTTCGACTATGGCTACACCTTC.

J is TRBJ2-7 and V is TRBV30; maybe TRBD1 (6 bases). Germline lookup yields CDR1 GTSNPN and CDR2 SVGIG (reference sequence). The CDR3 is 11 residues long. V was shortened by 1 base and J by 7 bases, with 8 bases between the two germline ends. In nucleotides, the CDR3 is TGTGCCTGGAGTGAGCAGGGGGAGCAGTACTTC. Translation gives CAWSEQGEQYF.

This chain links TRBV5-1 with TRBJ1-1; D uncertain. V was cut by 5 bases and J by 4 bases, with 15 bases left in between. The CDR3 contains 14 residues. Germline CDR1 and CDR2: SGHRS and YFSETQ. This CDR3 is CASSSPGNVTEAFF. Written as DNA, the CDR3 is TGCGCCAGCAGTAGTCCCGGGAATGTCACTGAAGCTTTCTTT. Complete variable domain (other parts from reference TRBV5-1 and TRBJ1-1): KAGVTQTPRYLIKTRGQQVTLSCSPISGHRSVSWYQQTPGQGLQFLFEYFSETQRNKGNFPGRFSGRQFSNSRSEMNVSTLELGDSALYLCASSSPGNVTEAFFGQGTRLTVV.

The chain employs TRBV7-2 and TRBJ2-7; 8 bases are shared with TRBD1. The CDR3 runs to 14 residues. Germline V gene lookup returns CDR1 SGHTA and CDR2 FQGNSA. With V trimmed by 5 bases and J by 6 bases, 9 bases remained unmatched. CDR3 region: CASSIGQGPLEQYF. CDR3 DNA: TGTGCCAGCAGCATAGGACAGGGCCCACTCGAGCAGTACTTC.

The chain combines TRBV6-6 with TRBJ1-1, with a tentative D call TRBD1 (5 bases). CDR3 length: 14 amino acids. Germline CDR1 is MNHNY and CDR2 is SVGAGI (reference sequence). V lost 2 bases to trimming and J lost 5 bases, with 12 bases between them. The CDR3 nucleotides are TGTGCCAGCAGTTACGAGGGTGGGGGGACTGAAGCTTTCTTT. Protein: CASSYEGGGTEAFF.

This clone was observed once. CDR3 amino acids: CASSAIGTSGALHTGELFF. The CDR3 nucleotides are TGTGCCAGCAGCGCTATAGGGACTAGCGGGGCGCTACACACCGGGGAGCTGTTTTTT. The rearrangement uses TRBV7-9 and TRBJ2-2; 13 nucleotides align to TRBD2. Losses at the gene ends were 5 bases for V and 3 bases for J; bases not matched to a gene: 12. Germline V CDR1 and CDR2: SEHNR, FQNEAQ (reference sequence). CDR3 length: 19 amino acids. The whole variable domain, remainder taken from reference TRBV7-9 and TRBJ2-2, is DTGVSQNPRHKITKRGQNVTFRCDPISEHNRLYWYRQTLGQGPEFLTYFQNEAQLEKSRLLSDRFSAERPKGSFSTLEIQRTEQGDSAMYLCASSAIGTSGALHTGELFFGEGSRLTVL.

The V and J genes are TRBV6-6 and TRBJ1-1; TRBD1 matches 8 bases. The CDR3 spans 15 residues. Germline V lookup: CDR1 MNHNY, CDR2 SVGAGI (reference sequence). After removal of 3 bases from V and 10 bases from J, the junction contained 13 bases not matched to a gene. The CDR3: CASSYPQDRVTGAFF. DNA for the CDR3: TGTGCCAGCAGTTATCCCCAGGACAGGGTTACAGGAGCTTTCTTT.

This rearrangement joins TRBV7-2 to TRBJ2-7, with 8 bases matching TRBD1. CDR3 size: 15 residues. V dropped 2 bases and J dropped 2; count of bases not matched to a gene: 5. CDR1 is SGHTA and CDR2 is FQGNSA in the germline V gene. CDR3 amino acids: CASSLWGRGPYEQYF. The CDR3 DNA is TGTGCCAGCAGCTTATGGGGCAGGGGGCCCTACGAGCAGTACTTC.

The chain uses TRBV6-6 and TRBJ2-3; TRBD1 might be the D (5 bases). The CDR3 spans 15 residues. Germline CDR1 reads MNHNY; CDR2 reads SVGAGI (reference sequence). Trimming removed 6 bases from V and 5 bases from J, with 18 bases in between. The DNA for the CDR3 is TGTGCCAGCAGATTGGACAACCGAGGCGGAGATACGCAGTATTTT. Translation: CASRLDNRGGDTQYF.

This rearrangement joins TRBV29-1 to TRBJ2-5; 12 bases fit TRBD1. The CDR3 is 14 amino acids. Germline trimming cut 3 bases from V and 4 bases from J; bases unmatched to any gene: 3. Germline V gene data show CDR1 as SQVTM and CDR2 as ANQGSEA. DNA of the CDR3: TGCAGCGTTGAGGGACAGGGGGCCGGAGAGACCCAGTACTTC. Its translation is CSVEGQGAGETQYF.

This clone was picked up a small number of times. The rearrangement uses TRBV6-5 and TRBJ2-7; a weak D match, TRBD2 (5 bases). Trimming took off 5 bases at V and 6 bases at J, with 14 bases between the two ends. The CDR3 runs to 13 residues. Germline V gene lookup returns CDR1 MNHEY and CDR2 SVGAGI. This CDR3 reads CASSSGSPSEQYF. DNA for the CDR3: TGTGCCAGCAGTAGCGGTAGCCCCTCCGAGCAGTACTTC.

This chain joins TRBV30 and TRBJ1-3; D unresolved. The CDR3 has 14 amino acids. The V gene's germline CDR1 is GTSNPN and CDR2 SVGIG (reference sequence). V gave up 1 base and J gave up 0 bases, with 7 bases separating them. The CDR3 nucleotides read TGTGCCTGGAGTGGGCGGATCTCTGGAAACACCATATATTTT. Residues: CAWSGRISGNTIYF.